The rows below give T cell receptor beta chains drawn from one sample of a study of blood T cell repertoires in COVID-19. TCRdb's copy holds only in-frame clones and misses some; the assay was immunoSEQ multiplex PCR. The sample has some 250,000 clones, approximately 84% seen once. Sequences were obtained from PBMCs or T cells enriched from blood (not recorded which). The receptors originated from a middle-aged man who had recovered from COVID-19. The CDR3 runs from the conserved cysteine through the conserved F or W. For some rows the clone size is stated as once, few or many, or as a class when expanded; others skip it.

TRBV29-1	-	CSVRHSTGTNEKLFF
TRBV6-2/TRBV6-3	-	CASSRPGTGRRTEAFF
TRBV5-1	-	CASSLASGVYSCEQYF
TRBV21-1	-	CASSARGGATNEKLFF
TRBV27	-	CASSSGGSSYNSPLHF
TRBV5-1	-	CASSPGTGQIGGYTF
TRBV7-6	few	CASSARDSGNTIYF
TRBV3-1/TRBV3-2	-	CASSPTGGGGYTF
TRBV5-1	-	CASSLLGGREEKLFF
TRBV5-1	-	CASSTNLGEDTQYF
TRBV7-2	-	CASSSRGAYEQYF
TRBV3-1/TRBV3-2	-	CASSQGTSGTEQYF
TRBV5-1	-	CASSLEGQGAWETQYF
TRBV15	few	CATSIVRNTGELFF
TRBV5-6	-	CASSLGLASEQYF
TRBV19	-	CASSTGTGGEKLFF
TRBV2	-	CASSEDRGYNEQFF
TRBV6-5	-	CASSYQGTSGNTIYF
TRBV1	-	CTSSQRIRSGGPLSVTDTQYF
TRBV24-1	-	CATSDERSGGADTQYF
TRBV30	-	CAGRQGPSPLHF
TRBV10-2	-	CASSVTGSSYNEQFF
TRBV7-2	-	CACQGLSSYNSPLHF
TRBV7-9	-	CASSFVRQGSGETQYF
TRBV7-9	-	CAGQDSYEQYF
TRBV11-2	few	CASSPDRAGNTIYF
TRBV6-1	few	CASSEAPLYEQYF
TRBV7-8	-	CASRGRDAGGTEAFF
TRBV2	-	CASGRGMNEKLFF
TRBV5-1	-	CASSSSEGANSYEQYF
TRBV5-1	-	CASSLGAEGQPQHF
TRBV11-2	once	CASSQLPGQGLTDTQYF
TRBV4-3	few	CASSRSGGTYGYTF